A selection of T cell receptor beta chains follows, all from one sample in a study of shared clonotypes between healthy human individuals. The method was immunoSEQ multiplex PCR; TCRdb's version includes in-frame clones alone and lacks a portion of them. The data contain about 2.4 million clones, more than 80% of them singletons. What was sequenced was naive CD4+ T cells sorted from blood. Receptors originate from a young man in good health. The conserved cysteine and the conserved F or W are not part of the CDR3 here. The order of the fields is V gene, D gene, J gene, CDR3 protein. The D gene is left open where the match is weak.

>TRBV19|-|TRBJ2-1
ASSREGGRSYNEQF
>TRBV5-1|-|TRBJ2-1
ASSPRALWPNEQF
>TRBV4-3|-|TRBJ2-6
ASSQDVFGPSGANVLT
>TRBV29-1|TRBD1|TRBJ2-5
SVKGAERETQY
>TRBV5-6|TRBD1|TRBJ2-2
ASRGETGSAGELF
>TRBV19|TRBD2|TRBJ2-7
ASSMGSGISYEQY
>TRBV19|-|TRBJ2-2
ATTGNSPNTGELF
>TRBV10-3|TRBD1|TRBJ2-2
ASGGTGGEMTTGELF
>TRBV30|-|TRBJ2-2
AWSVTGYTGELF
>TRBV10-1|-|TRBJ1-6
ASSEPPLRYNSPLH
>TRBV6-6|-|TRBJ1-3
ASSRGLAKGNTIY
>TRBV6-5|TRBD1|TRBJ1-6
ASRFDRGGSPLH
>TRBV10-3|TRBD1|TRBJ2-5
AISDPGQASGETQY
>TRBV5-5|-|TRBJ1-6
ASSHLNSPLH
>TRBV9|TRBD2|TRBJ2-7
ASSVGSSGGIDEQY